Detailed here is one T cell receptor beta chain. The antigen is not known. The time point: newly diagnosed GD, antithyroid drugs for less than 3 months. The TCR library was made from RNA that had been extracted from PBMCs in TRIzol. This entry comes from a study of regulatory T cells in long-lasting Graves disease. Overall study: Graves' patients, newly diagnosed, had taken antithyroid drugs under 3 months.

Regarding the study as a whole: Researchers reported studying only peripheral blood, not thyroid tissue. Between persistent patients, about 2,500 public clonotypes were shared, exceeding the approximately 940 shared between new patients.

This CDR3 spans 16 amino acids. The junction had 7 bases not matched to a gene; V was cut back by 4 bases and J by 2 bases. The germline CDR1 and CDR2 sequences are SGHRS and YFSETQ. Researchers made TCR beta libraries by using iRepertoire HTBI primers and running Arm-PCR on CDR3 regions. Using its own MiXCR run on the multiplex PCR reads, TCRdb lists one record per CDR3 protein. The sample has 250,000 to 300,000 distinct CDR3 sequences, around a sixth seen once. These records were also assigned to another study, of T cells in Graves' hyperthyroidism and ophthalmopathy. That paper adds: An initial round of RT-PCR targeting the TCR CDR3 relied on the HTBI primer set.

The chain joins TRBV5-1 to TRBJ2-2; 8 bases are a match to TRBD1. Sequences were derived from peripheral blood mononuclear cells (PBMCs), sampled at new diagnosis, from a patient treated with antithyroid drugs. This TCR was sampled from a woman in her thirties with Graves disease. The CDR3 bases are TGCGCCAGCAGCAAAGGGCAGGGGGCTAACACCGGGGAGCTGTTTTTT. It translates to CASSKGQGANTGELFF. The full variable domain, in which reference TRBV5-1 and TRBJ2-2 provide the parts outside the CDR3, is KAGVTQTPRYLIKTRGQQVTLSCSPISGHRSVSWYQQTPGQGLQFLFEYFSETQRNKGNFPGRFSGRQFSNSRSEMNVSTLELGDSALYLCASSKGQGANTGELFFGEGSRLTVL.